One TCR beta chain is described in this entry. Libraries were prepared by immunoSEQ multiplex PCR; TCRdb keeps only in-frame clonotypes and omits some of them. The table includes 25,000 to 35,000 clones, approximately 95% detected once. The CDR3 consists of 16 residues. Germline V gene sequence: CDR1 MGHRA, CDR2 YSYEKL. V was pared by 1 base and J by 1 base, with 7 bases of the junction left unmatched. This sample was taken from a study of control samples from healthy donors and cancer patients. This receptor was obtained from a man between 60 and 75 years old in good health. The J gene is TRBJ2-7, the V gene TRBV4-1; 7 nucleotides match TRBD1. Sequences were obtained from blood. The CDR3: CASSQARTGISYEQYF. CDR3 nucleotides: TGCGCCAGCAGCCAAGCTAGGACAGGTATATCCTACGAGCAGTACTTC.